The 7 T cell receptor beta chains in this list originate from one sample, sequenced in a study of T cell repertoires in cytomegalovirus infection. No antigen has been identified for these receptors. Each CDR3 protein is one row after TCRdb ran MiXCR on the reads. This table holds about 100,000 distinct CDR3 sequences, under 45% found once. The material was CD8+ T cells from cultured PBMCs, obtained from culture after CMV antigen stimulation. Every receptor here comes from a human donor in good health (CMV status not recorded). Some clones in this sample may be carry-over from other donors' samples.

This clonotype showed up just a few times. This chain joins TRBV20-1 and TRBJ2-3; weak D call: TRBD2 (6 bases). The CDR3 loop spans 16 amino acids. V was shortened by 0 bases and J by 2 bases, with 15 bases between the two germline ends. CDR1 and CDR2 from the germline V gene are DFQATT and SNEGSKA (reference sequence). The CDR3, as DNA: TGCAGTGCTAGAGATGTCCCGGGGGACCCCACAGATACGCAGTATTTT. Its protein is CSARDVPGDPTDTQYF.

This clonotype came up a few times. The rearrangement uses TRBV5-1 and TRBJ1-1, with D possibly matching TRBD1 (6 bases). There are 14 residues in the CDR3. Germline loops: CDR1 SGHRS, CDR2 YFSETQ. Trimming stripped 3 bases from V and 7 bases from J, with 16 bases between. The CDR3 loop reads CASSSYLQGLEAFF. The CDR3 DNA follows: TGCGCCAGCAGCTCCTACCTCCAGGGGCTTGAAGCTTTCTTT.

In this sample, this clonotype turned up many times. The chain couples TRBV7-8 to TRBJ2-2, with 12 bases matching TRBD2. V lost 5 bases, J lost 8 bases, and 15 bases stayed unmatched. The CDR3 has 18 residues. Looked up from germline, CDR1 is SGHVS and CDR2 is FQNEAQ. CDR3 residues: CASSDGWTSGAETGELFF. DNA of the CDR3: TGTGCCAGCAGCGACGGGTGGACTAGCGGGGCCGAGACGGGGGAGCTGTTTTTT.

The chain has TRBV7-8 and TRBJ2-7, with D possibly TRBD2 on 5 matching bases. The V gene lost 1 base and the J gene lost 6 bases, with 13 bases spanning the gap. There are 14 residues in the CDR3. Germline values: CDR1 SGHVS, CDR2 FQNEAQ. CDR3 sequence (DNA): TGTGCCAGCAGCTTAGGTCTCGGGGTGGGCGAGCAGTACTTC. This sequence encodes CASSLGLGVGEQYF.

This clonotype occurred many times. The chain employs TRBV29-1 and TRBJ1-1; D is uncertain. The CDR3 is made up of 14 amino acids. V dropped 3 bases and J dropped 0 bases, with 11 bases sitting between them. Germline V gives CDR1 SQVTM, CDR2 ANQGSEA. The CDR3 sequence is CSVEAATLNTEAFF. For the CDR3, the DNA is TGCAGCGTTGAGGCAGCTACCTTGAACACTGAAGCTTTCTTT.

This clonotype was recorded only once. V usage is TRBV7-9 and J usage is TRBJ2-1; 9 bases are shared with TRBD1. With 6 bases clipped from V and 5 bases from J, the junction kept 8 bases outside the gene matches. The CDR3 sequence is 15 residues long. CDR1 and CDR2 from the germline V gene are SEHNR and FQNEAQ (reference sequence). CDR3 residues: CASRHGTGNNNEQFF. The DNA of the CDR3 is TGTGCCAGCAGACACGGGACAGGGAATAACAATGAGCAGTTCTTC. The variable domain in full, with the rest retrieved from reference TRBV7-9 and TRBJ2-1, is DTGVSQNPRHKITKRGQNVTFRCDPISEHNRLYWYRQTLGQGPEFLTYFQNEAQLEKSRLLSDRFSAERPKGSFSTLEIQRTEQGDSAMYLCASRHGTGNNNEQFFGPGTRLTVL.

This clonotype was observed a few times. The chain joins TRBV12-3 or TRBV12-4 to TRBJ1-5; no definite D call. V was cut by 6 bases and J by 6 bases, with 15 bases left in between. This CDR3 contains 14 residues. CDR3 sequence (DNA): TGTGCCAGCAGCCCGATTTGGGTGGGTCAGCCCCAGCATTTT. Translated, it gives CASSPIWVGQPQHF.